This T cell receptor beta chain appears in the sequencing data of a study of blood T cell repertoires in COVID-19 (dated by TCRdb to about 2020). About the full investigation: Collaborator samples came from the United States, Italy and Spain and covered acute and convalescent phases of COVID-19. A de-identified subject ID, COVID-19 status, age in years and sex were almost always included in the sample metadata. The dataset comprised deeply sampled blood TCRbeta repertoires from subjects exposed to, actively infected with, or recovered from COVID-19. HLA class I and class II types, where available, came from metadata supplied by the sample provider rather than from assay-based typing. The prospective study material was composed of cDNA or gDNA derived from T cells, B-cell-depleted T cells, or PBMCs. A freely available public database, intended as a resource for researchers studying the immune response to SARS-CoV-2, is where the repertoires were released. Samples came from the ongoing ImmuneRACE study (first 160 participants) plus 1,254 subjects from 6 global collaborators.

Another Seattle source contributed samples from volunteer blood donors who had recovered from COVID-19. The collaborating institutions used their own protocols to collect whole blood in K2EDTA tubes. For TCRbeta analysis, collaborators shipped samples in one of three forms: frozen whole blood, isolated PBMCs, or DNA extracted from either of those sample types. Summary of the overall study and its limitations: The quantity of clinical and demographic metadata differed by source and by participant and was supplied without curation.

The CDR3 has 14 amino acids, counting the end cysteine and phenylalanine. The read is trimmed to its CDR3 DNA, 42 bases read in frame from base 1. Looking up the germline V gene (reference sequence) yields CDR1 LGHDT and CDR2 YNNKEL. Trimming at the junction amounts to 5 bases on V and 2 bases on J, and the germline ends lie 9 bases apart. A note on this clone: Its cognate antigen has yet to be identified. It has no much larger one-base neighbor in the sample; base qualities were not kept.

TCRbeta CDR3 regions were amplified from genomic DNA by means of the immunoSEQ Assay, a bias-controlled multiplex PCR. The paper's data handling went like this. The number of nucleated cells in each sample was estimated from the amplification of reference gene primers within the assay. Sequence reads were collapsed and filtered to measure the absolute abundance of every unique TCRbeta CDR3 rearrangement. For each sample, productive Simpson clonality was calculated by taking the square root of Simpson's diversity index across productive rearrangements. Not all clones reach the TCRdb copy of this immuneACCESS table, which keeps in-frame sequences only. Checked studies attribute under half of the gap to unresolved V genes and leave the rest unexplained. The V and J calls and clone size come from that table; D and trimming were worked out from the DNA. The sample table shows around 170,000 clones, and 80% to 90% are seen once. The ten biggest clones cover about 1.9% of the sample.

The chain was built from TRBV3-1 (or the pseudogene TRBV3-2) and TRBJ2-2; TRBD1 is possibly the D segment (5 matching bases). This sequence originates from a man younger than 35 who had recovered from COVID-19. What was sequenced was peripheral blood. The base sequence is TGTGCCAGCAGCGACCGGACAAACACCGGGGAGCTGTTTTTT. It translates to CASSDRTNTGELFF.